This T cell receptor (beta chain) was observed in a study of blood T cells in healthy people across ages. Only a few counts were recorded for this clonotype. The target antigen is unknown. With 2 bases clipped from V and 3 bases from J, the junction kept 7 bases outside the gene matches. This CDR3 has 15 amino acids. Germline assignment: CDR1 SGHRS and CDR2 YFSETQ. Study-wide results and caveats: It was held that the diversity estimates obtained from one million T cells were underestimates.

A second about 6 to 11 cycle PCR used barcoded and J-beta primers. TCRdb analysed the 5' RACE reads with MiXCR anew, one entry per CDR3 protein. The sample lists around 820,000 distinct CDR3 sequences, approximately 25% occurring once. The sample also formed part of further work on T cells of mothers and their children. That investigation notes: Per mother, over 8 million TCR beta CDR3 reads were obtained; per child, approximately 3 million.

The sequencing sample was made of blood. This rearrangement joins TRBV5-1 to TRBJ2-7, with 8 bases lining up with TRBD1. The receptor comes from a boy under 18 in good health. The CDR3 bases are TGCGCCAGCAGCTTCTCGGACAGGGCTGACTACGAGCAGTACTTC. This gives the protein CASSFSDRADYEQYF.